These 3 T cell receptor beta chains originate from one sample sequenced in a study of response to subunit inactivated influenza vaccine. TCRdb reprocessed the RT-PCR reads with MiXCR, giving one entry per CDR3 protein. Of more than 250,000 distinct CDR3 sequences in the sample, less than 25% were seen once. Here the sequenced sample was PBMCs from blood, taken less than 22 months after vaccination. The origin of the receptors is a man between 50 and 75 years old who received an inactivated influenza vaccine.

There are a few counts of this clonotype. The gene calls are TRBV15 and TRBJ1-1, with D hard to call. Deletions cut 0 bases from V and 3 bases from J, with 5 bases between. Germline V gene lookup returns CDR1 LNHNV and CDR2 YYDKDF (reference sequence). The CDR3 has 13 amino acids. The CDR3 bases are TGTGCCACCAGCAGAGAGCAATACACTGAAGCTTTCTTT. It codes for CATSREQYTEAFF.

J is TRBJ2-7 and V is TRBV20-1; D possibly corresponds to TRBD1 (6 bases). Trimming cost V 2 bases and J 5 bases, with 19 bases left between them. Germline V gene data show CDR1 as DFQATT and CDR2 as SNEGSKA (reference sequence). The CDR3 length is 15 residues. The CDR3 bases are TGCAGTGCTAGAAGGCCGGGCAGGGGTTCCAACGAGCAGTACTTC. Translating gives CSARRPGRGSNEQYF.

This clonotype has just a few counts. The V and J genes are TRBV19 and TRBJ2-1, with no clear D. Germline V lookup: CDR1 LNHDA, CDR2 SQIVND (reference sequence). CDR3 length: 11 amino acids. V shed 3 bases and J shed 10 bases, with 7 bases lying between them. The CDR3 loop reads CASSISGEQFF. CDR3 coding DNA: TGTGCCAGTAGTATCTCCGGCGAGCAGTTCTTC.